The clone carrying this T cell receptor beta chain was seen a few times. The antigen remains unidentified. Per germline, CDR1 LNHNV and CDR2 YYDKDF (reference sequence). The CDR3 runs to 14 residues. Trimming pared 0 bases from V and 5 bases from J, leaving 10 bases between. In terms of origin and age, donors were healthy Caucasian individuals from Russia aged about 6 to 90. Total RNA, at least 5.5 micrograms per sample, came from PBMCs. The use of a sample-barcoded 5' primer and a J-beta primer mix characterized a second PCR of about 6 to 12 cycles. TCRdb reprocessed the 5' RACE reads via MiXCR and lists one record per CDR3 protein. The table includes a few hundred thousand distinct CDR3 sequences, around 30% detected once. The entry originates in a study of blood T cells in healthy people across ages. Study-wide findings and caveats: Versus aged donors, long-lived donors had higher diversity and more naive CD4+ cells.

This sequence joins TRBV15 and TRBJ2-5; no definite D call. Material for sequencing was blood. This clonotype was obtained from a woman in her 70s in good health. In DNA, the CDR3 is TGTGCCACCAGCAGAGATCTCAGCGAGGAGACCCAGTACTTC. As protein: CATSRDLSEETQYF.